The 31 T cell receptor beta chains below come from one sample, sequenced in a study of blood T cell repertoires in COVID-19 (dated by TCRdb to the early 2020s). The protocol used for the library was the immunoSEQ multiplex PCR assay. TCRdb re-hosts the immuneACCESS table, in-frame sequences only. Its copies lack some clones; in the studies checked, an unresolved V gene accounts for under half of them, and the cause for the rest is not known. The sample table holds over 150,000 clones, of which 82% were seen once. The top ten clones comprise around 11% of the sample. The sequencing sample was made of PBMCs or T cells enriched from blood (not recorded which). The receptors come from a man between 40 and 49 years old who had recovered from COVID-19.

The CDR3 region is CASSDQGNNQPQHF. The CDR3 region has the DNA TGTGCCAGCAGCGACCAGGGAAACAATCAGCCCCAGCATTTT. The V and J genes are TRBV6-6 and TRBJ1-5; possibly TRBD1 for D (5 bases). This CDR3 comprises 14 residues. Trimming cost V 6 bases and J 3 bases, with 12 bases left between them. Germline-derived CDR1 and CDR2 are MNHNY and SVGAGI (reference sequence).

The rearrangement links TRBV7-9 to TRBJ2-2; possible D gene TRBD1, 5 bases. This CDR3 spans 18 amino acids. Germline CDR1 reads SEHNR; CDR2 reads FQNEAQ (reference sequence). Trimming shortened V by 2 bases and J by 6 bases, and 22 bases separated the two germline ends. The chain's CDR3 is CASSLQLYSGSTPGELFF. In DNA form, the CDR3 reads TGTGCCAGCAGCTTACAGCTCTATTCAGGGTCGACACCCGGGGAGCTGTTTTTT.

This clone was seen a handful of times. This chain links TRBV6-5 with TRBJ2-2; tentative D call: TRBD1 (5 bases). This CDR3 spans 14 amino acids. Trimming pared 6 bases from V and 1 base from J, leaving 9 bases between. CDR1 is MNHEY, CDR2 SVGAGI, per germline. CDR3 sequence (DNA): TGTGCCAGCAGGCCCGACAGGAACACCGGGGAGCTGTTTTTT. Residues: CASRPDRNTGELFF.

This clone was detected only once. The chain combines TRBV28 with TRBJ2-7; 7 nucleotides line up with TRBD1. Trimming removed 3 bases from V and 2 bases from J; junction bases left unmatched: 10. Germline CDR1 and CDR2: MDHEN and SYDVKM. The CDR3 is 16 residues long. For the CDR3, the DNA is TGTGCCAGCAGTTTTAGTGGGGCAGGGGGACCCTACGAGCAGTACTTC. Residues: CASSFSGAGGPYEQYF. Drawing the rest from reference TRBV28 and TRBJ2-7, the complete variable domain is DVKVTQSSRYLVKRTGEKVFLECVQDMDHENMFWYRQDPGLGLRLIYFSYDVKMKEKGDIPEGYSVSREKKERFSLILESASTNQTSMYLCASSFSGAGGPYEQYFGPGTRLTVT.

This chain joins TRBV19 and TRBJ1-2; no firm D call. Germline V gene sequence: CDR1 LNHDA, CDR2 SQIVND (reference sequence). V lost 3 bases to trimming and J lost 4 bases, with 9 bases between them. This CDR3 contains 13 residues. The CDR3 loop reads CASSIPQSYGYTF. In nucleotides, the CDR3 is TGTGCCAGTAGTATCCCACAGTCCTATGGCTACACCTTC.

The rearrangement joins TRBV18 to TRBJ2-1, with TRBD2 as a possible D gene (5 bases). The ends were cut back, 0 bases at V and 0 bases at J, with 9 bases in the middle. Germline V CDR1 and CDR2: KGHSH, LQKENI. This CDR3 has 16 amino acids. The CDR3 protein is CASSPPERVSYNEQFF. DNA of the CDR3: TGTGCCAGCTCACCACCGGAGAGGGTCTCCTACAATGAGCAGTTCTTC. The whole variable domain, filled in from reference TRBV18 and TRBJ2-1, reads NAGVMQNPRHLVRRRGQEARLRCSPMKGHSHVYWYRQLPEEGLKFMVYLQKENIIDESGMPKERFSAEFPKEGPSILRIQQVVRGDSAAYFCASSPPERVSYNEQFFGPGTRLTVL.

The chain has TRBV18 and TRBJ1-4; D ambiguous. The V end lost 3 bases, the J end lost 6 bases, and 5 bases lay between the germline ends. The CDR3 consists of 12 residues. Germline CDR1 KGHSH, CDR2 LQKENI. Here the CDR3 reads CASSPRDEKLFF. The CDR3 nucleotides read TGTGCCAGCTCACCGCGGGATGAAAAACTGTTTTTT.

For the CDR3, the DNA is TGTGCCAGCAGCTCCTCCCGGGTGGACACGAGGACCCAGTACTTC. It codes for CASSSSRVDTRTQYF. J is TRBJ2-5 and V is TRBV7-2; possibly TRBD1 for D (5 bases). The CDR3 consists of 15 residues. CDR1 and CDR2 from the germline V gene are SGHTA and FQGNSA. V was clipped by 4 bases and J by 7 bases, with 19 bases between them.

The CDR3 loop is CASSQSSGRGDTQYF. In DNA form, the CDR3 reads TGCGCCAGCAGCCAATCTAGCGGGAGGGGAGATACGCAGTATTTT. V gene TRBV4-3 combines with J gene TRBJ2-3, with 12 bases matching TRBD2. In germline, CDR1 is LGHNA, CDR2 YSLEER. Trimming removed 2 bases from V and 5 bases from J; junction bases left unmatched: 2. The CDR3 totals 15 residues.

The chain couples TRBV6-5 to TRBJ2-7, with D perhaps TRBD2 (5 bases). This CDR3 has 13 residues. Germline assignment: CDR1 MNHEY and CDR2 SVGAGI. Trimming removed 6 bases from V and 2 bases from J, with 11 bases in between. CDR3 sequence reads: CASSRTGPYEQYF. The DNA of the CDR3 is TGTGCCAGCAGCAGGACTGGACCCTACGAGCAGTACTTC.

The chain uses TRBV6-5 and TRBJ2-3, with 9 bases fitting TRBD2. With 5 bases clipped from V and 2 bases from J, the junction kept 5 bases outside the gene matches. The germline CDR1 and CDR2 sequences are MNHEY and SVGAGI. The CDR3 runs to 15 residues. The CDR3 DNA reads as TGTGCCAGCAGTACCCTAGCGGGACTCACAGATACGCAGTATTTT. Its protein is CASSTLAGLTDTQYF.

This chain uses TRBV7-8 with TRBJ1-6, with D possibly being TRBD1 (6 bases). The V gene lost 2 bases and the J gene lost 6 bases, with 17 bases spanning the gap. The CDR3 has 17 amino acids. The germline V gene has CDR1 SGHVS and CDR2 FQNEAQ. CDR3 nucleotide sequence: TGTGCCAGCAGCTTATCGGACAGCCGGAGAGGTAATTCACCCCTCCACTTT. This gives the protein CASSLSDSRRGNSPLHF.

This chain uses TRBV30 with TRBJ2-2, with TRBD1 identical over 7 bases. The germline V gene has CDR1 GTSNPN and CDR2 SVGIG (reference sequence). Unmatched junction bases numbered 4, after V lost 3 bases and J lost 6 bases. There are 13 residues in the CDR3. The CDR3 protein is CAWSLQGAGELFF. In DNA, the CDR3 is TGTGCCTGGAGCCTCCAGGGGGCCGGGGAGCTGTTTTTT.

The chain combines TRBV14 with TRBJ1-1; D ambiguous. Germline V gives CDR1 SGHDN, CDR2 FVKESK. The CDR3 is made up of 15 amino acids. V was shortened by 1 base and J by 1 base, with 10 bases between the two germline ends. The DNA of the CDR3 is TGTGCCAGCAGCCAAGGATTGGCGGGGAACACTGAAGCTTTCTTT. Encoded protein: CASSQGLAGNTEAFF. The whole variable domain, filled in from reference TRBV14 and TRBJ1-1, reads EAGVTQFPSHSVIEKGQTVTLRCDPISGHDNLYWYRRVMGKEIKFLLHFVKESKQDESGMPNNRFLAERTGGTYSTLKVQPAELEDSGVYFCASSQGLAGNTEAFFGQGTRLTVV.

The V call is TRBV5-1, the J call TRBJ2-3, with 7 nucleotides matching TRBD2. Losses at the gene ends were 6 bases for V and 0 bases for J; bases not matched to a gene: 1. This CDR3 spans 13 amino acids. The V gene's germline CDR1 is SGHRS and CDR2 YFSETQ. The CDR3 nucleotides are TGCGCCAGCATTAGCGGGAGCACAGATACGCAGTATTTT. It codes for CASISGSTDTQYF.

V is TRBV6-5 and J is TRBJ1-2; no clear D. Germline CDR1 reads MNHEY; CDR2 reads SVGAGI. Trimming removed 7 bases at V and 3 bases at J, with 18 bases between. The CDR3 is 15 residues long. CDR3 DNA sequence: TGTGCCAGCACCTGGCAGGCCCCCTCCTACTATGGCTACACCTTC. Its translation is CASTWQAPSYYGYTF.

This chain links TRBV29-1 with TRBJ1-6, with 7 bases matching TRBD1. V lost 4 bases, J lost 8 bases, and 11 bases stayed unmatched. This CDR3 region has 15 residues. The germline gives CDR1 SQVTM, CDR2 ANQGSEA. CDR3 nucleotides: TGCAGCGTTGTGGTCACAGGGGATGGGCATTCACCCCTCCACTTT. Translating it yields CSVVVTGDGHSPLHF.

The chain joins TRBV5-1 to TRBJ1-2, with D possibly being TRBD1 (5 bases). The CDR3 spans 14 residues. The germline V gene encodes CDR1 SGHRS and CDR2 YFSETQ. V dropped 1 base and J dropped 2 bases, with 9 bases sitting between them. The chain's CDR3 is CASSLRQSNYGYTF. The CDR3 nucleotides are TGCGCCAGCAGCTTGAGACAGAGCAACTATGGCTACACCTTC.

CDR3 region: CASSLGDSKPTEAFF. Here the CDR3 DNA reads TGTGCCAGCAGCTTGGGGGACAGTAAACCAACTGAAGCTTTCTTT. The genes are TRBV5-4 and TRBJ1-1, with TRBD1 matching 7 bases. Germline CDR1 reads SGHNT; CDR2 reads YYREEE (reference sequence). CDR3 length: 15 residues. Trimming at V came to 0 bases and at J to 5 bases, leaving 7 bases not matched to a gene.

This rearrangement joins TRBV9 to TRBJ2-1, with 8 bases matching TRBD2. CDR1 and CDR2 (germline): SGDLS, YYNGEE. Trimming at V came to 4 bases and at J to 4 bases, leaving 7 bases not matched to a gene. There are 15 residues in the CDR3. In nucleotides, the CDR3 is TGTGCCAGCAGCCCAAGCGGGAGAGGGTACAATGAGCAGTTCTTC. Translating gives CASSPSGRGYNEQFF.

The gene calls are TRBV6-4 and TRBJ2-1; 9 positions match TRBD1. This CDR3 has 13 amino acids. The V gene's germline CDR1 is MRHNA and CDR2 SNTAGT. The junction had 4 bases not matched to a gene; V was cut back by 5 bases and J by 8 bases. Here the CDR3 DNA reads TGTGCCAGCAGTTTACAGGGGGCTGATGAGCAGTTCTTC. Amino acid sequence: CASSLQGADEQFF.

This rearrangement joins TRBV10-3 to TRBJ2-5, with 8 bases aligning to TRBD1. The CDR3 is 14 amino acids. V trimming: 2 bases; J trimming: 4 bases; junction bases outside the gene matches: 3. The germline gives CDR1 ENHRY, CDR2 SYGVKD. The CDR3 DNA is TGTGCCATCAGTGAGAAGACAGGGGTAGAGACCCAGTACTTC. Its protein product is CAISEKTGVETQYF.

The CDR3 DNA is TGCAGCGTTGACACAGGGGGCTCCTACGAGCAGTACTTC. Its protein product is CSVDTGGSYEQYF. The rearrangement uses TRBV29-1 and TRBJ2-7; 8 bases map to TRBD1. The CDR3 length is 13 residues. The V segment lost 3 bases and the J segment 0 bases; nucleotides outside the gene matches: 1. Germline lookup yields CDR1 SQVTM and CDR2 ANQGSEA.

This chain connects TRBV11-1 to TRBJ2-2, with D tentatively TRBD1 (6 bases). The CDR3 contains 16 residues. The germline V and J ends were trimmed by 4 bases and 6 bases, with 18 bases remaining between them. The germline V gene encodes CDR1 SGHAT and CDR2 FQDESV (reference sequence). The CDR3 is CASSSKHTGTAGELFF. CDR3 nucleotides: TGTGCCAGCAGCTCAAAACACACAGGGACGGCCGGGGAGCTGTTTTTT. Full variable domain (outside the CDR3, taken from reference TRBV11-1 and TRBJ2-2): EAEVAQSPRYKITEKSQAVAFWCDPISGHATLYWYRQILGQGPELLVQFQDESVVDDSQLPKDRFSAERLKGVDSTLKIQPAELGDSAMYLCASSSKHTGTAGELFFGEGSRLTVL.

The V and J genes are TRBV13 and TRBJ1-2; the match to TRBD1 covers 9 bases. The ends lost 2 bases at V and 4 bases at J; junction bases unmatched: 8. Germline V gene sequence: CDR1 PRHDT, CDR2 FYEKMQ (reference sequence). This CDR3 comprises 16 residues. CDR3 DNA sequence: TGTGCCAGCAGCTTAACAGGGGGCCCACCCCCCTATGGCTACACCTTC. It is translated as CASSLTGGPPPYGYTF.

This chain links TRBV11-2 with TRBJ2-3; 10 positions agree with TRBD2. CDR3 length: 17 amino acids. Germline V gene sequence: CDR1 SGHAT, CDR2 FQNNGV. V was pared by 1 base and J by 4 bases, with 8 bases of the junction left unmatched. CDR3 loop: CASSLGVLAGVSDTQYF. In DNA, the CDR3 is TGTGCCAGCAGCTTAGGTGTGCTAGCGGGAGTGTCAGATACGCAGTATTTT.

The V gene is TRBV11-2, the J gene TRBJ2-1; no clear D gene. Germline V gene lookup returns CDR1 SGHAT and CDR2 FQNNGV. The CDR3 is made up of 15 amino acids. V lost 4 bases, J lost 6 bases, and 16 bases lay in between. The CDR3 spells CASSSGLTWANEQFF. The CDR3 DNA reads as TGTGCCAGCAGCTCCGGCCTCACCTGGGCCAATGAGCAGTTCTTC.

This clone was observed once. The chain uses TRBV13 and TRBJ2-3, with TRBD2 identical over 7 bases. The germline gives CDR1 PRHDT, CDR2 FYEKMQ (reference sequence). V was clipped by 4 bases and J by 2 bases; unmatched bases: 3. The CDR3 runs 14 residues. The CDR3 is CASSSAGYTDTQYF. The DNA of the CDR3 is TGTGCCAGCAGCTCAGCGGGGTACACAGATACGCAGTATTTT.

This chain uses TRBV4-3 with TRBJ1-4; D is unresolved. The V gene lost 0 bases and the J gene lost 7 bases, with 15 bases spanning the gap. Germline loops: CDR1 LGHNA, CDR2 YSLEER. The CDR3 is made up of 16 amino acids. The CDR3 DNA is TGCGCCAGCAGCCAAGATCGGGGTTCTCGGGGTGAAAAACTGTTTTTT. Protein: CASSQDRGSRGEKLFF.

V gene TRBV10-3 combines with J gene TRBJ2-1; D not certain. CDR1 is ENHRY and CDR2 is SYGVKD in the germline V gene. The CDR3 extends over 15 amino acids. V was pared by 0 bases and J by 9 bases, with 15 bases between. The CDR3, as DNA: TGTGCCATCAGTGAGTCCCTACTTAGTTTATCTGAGCAGTTCTTC. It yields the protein CAISESLLSLSEQFF.

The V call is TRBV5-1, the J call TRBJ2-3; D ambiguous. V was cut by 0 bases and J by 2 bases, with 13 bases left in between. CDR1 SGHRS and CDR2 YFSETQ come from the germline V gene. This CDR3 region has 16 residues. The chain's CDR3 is CASSLGATGITDTQYF. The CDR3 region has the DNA TGCGCCAGCAGCTTGGGAGCCACGGGTATCACAGATACGCAGTATTTT.